This entry describes one T cell receptor (beta chain). The antigen is undetermined. TCRdb ran MiXCR on the 5' RACE reads and lists one entry per CDR3 protein. There are about 390,000 distinct CDR3 sequences in the sample; 20% to 25% occur only once, and less than 20% lies in the top ten. The trim removed 7 bases at V and 8 bases at J, leaving 14 bases unmatched. The CDR3 consists of 14 residues. Germline CDR1 and CDR2: SQVTM and ANQGSEA. The entry originates in a study of CD8 T cells in ankylosing spondylitis. Study-wide results and limits: A motif of seven or eight highly homologous TCR beta variants was seen as apparently characteristic of ankylosing spondylitis blood.

The material sequenced was blood, either unsorted or a sorted T cell fraction (not recorded which). The chain uses TRBV29-1 and TRBJ2-1; 7 nucleotides align to TRBD2. This receptor was taken from a male donor with ankylosing spondylitis. DNA of the CDR3: TGCAGCGCCCGGACCCCTAGCGGAGACTATGAGCAGTTCTTC. Protein product: CSARTPSGDYEQFF.